What follows are 23 T cell receptor beta chains derived from one specimen sequenced in a study of T cell repertoires in cytomegalovirus infection. From the reads, TCRdb called clonotypes with MiXCR, one entry per CDR3 protein. The table shows approximately 500,000 distinct CDR3 sequences, with around 11% occurring only once. The specimen was PBMCs. The receptor set was obtained from a human donor in good health (CMV status not recorded). Some clones in this sample may be carry-over from other donors' samples.

This clonotype was seen many times. This sequence joins TRBV20-1 and TRBJ2-1; D is possibly TRBD1 (6 bases). The CDR3 covers 15 residues. CDR1 and CDR2 (germline): DFQATT, SNEGSKA (reference sequence). The V gene lost 6 bases and the J gene lost 7 bases, with 22 bases spanning the gap. CDR3 in DNA: TGCAGTGCACCCCAGGCCGGACAGCATTTTAATGAGCAGTTCTTC. Protein: CSAPQAGQHFNEQFF.

With regard to this clonotype: This may be a read error, as it is one base from a much larger clone. No conserved phenylalanine or tryptophan ends this CDR3, so it is likely a read error. The chain combines TRBV23-1 with TRBJ2-1, with 7 bases that match TRBD1. TRBV23-1 is known as an ORF, though its function is uncertain. CDR3 length: 15 amino acids. After removal of 6 bases from V and 2 bases from J, the junction contained 7 bases not matched to a gene. The CDR3 here is CASSPRQGAYNEQFL. For the CDR3, the DNA is TGCGCCAGCAGCCCCCGGCAGGGGGCCTACAATGAGCAGTTCTTA.

The chain combines TRBV9 with TRBJ2-3; 14 nucleotides match TRBD2. The CDR3 totals 17 residues. The J segment lost 6 bases and the V segment lost 4 bases, leaving 10 bases of the junction unmatched. The germline CDR1 and CDR2 sequences are SGDLS and YYNGEE. The CDR3 bases are TGTGCCAGCAGCCCAAAGGGACTAGCGGGGGCGAGGGATACGCAGTATTTT. Translating gives CASSPKGLAGARDTQYF.

Only a few counts were recorded for this clonotype. The chain is built from TRBV5-1 and TRBJ1-1; D is ambiguous. The CDR3 runs to 15 residues. Trimming pared 2 bases from V and 1 base from J, leaving 12 bases between. Germline CDR1 is SGHRS and CDR2 is YFSETQ. Written as DNA, the CDR3 is TGCGCCAGCAGCTTTACGACTCTTGCGAACACTGAAGCTTTCTTT. It is translated as CASSFTTLANTEAFF.

This clonotype was recorded at least ten times. This chain uses TRBV5-1 with TRBJ2-2; D gene unclear. Germline V gives CDR1 SGHRS, CDR2 YFSETQ. V was pared by 5 bases and J by 3 bases, with 8 bases between. The CDR3 totals 13 residues. The CDR3 region is CASRVEDTGELFF. For the CDR3, the DNA is TGCGCCAGCAGAGTAGAGGACACCGGGGAGCTGTTTTTT. Variable domain in full (rest from reference TRBV5-1 and TRBJ2-2): KAGVTQTPRYLIKTRGQQVTLSCSPISGHRSVSWYQQTPGQGLQFLFEYFSETQRNKGNFPGRFSGRQFSNSRSEMNVSTLELGDSALYLCASRVEDTGELFFGEGSRLTVL.

This clonotype was counted ten times or more. V and J are TRBV7-9 and TRBJ2-5, with D unclear. Germline loops: CDR1 SEHNR, CDR2 FQNEAQ (reference sequence). The CDR3 is 16 amino acids. Trimming cost V 3 bases and J 1 base, with 15 bases left between them. The CDR3 DNA follows: TGTGCCAGCAGCTTGCCGAGGTCTAGACCCCAAGAGACCCAGTACTTC. Encoded protein: CASSLPRSRPQETQYF.

This clonotype has a count of ten or more. This sequence joins TRBV11-2 and TRBJ1-1, with TRBD1 matching 8 bases. Trimming took 4 bases from V and 9 from J; bases not matched to a gene: 7. Per germline, CDR1 SGHAT and CDR2 FQNNGV. The CDR3 length is 13 residues. The CDR3 nucleotides are TGTGCCAGCAGCTCTGGACAGGGAGTGCAAGCTTTCTTT. Its protein is CASSSGQGVQAFF.

Ten or more counts support this clonotype. The chain is built from TRBV28 and TRBJ2-5; a weak D match, TRBD2 (6 bases). CDR3 length equals 15 residues. V lost 4 bases and J 5 bases, leaving 17 bases between the germline ends. CDR1 is MDHEN and CDR2 is SYDVKM in the germline V gene. CDR3 sequence (DNA): TGTGCCAGCAGTTCTCCCGGGGGAGTCGGCGAGACCCAGTACTTC. Translated, it gives CASSSPGGVGETQYF.

This clonotype has only a few counts. This chain joins TRBV5-1 and TRBJ2-7, with 13 bases aligning to TRBD2. CDR1 SGHRS and CDR2 YFSETQ come from the germline V gene. V was pared by 3 bases and J by 7 bases, with 10 bases of the junction left unmatched. This CDR3 spans 16 amino acids. The chain's CDR3 is CASSSPGLAGSKEQYF. In nucleotides, the CDR3 is TGCGCCAGCAGCTCACCGGGACTAGCGGGGTCTAAGGAGCAGTACTTC.

This chain uses TRBV20-1 with TRBJ2-3, with D tentatively TRBD2 (6 bases). The CDR3 extends over 15 amino acids. V dropped 2 bases and J dropped 3 bases, with 15 bases sitting between them. The germline V gene has CDR1 DFQATT and CDR2 SNEGSKA (reference sequence). The CDR3 DNA reads as TGCAGTGCTAGAAGGCTAGGCGGGACGACAGATACGCAGTATTTT. This gives the protein CSARRLGGTTDTQYF.

This clonotype was observed at least ten times. V usage is TRBV7-9 and J usage is TRBJ2-5; 8 bases line up with TRBD2. In germline, CDR1 is SEHNR, CDR2 FQNEAQ (reference sequence). The ends lost 6 bases at V and 4 bases at J; junction bases unmatched: 7. The CDR3 covers 14 residues. The CDR3 protein is CASRSPGLGETQYF. CDR3 DNA: TGTGCCAGCAGGTCGCCGGGACTAGGAGAGACCCAGTACTTC.

The sample holds many counts of this clonotype. The rearrangement uses TRBV20-1 and TRBJ2-1, with 10 bases aligning to TRBD2. After removal of 3 bases from V and 3 bases from J, the junction contained 8 bases not matched to a gene. Germline loops: CDR1 DFQATT, CDR2 SNEGSKA (reference sequence). There are 16 residues in the CDR3. In nucleotides, the CDR3 is TGCAGTGCTAGGGCTTCTGGACTAGCGGACTACAATGAGCAGTTCTTC. Its translation is CSARASGLADYNEQFF.

This clonotype was picked up many times. The chain combines TRBV6-2 or TRBV6-3 with TRBJ2-2, with D perhaps matching TRBD1 (5 bases). CDR3 size: 14 residues. V was cut by 7 bases and J by 0 bases, with 9 bases left in between. Germline V CDR1 and CDR2: MNHEY, SVGEGT. The CDR3 protein is CASNRNSNTGELFF. The CDR3 DNA sequence: TGTGCCAGCAACAGGAACTCGAACACCGGGGAGCTGTTTTTT.

This clonotype was seen ten or more times. V and J are TRBV5-5 and TRBJ2-3; unclear D gene. Between the trimmed V and J ends, which lost 0 bases and 3 bases, there was a span of 11 bases. CDR1 is SGHKS, CDR2 YYEKEE, per germline (reference sequence). This CDR3 has 15 amino acids. The CDR3 protein is CASSLGPGGTDTQYF. The CDR3 nucleotides are TGTGCCAGCAGCTTGGGCCCCGGTGGGACAGATACGCAGTATTTT.

This clonotype came up many times. DNA for the CDR3: TGTGCCAGCAGTGTCAGACGGCAGGGGCAAGAGACCCAGTACTTC. This sequence encodes CASSVRRQGQETQYF. J is TRBJ2-5 and V is TRBV6-1; D may be TRBD1 (6 bases). The CDR3 has 15 amino acids. Germline V gene data show CDR1 as MNHNS and CDR2 as SASEGT. Trimming took off 4 bases at V and 2 bases at J, with 14 bases between the two ends.

This clonotype was seen a handful of times. The chain is built from TRBV19 and TRBJ2-3, with 10 bases that match TRBD2. J was trimmed by 0 bases and V by 5 bases; bases with no gene match: 2. The CDR3 runs to 15 residues. CDR1 is LNHDA, CDR2 SQIVND, per germline (reference sequence). CDR3 sequence (DNA): TGTGCCAGTAGTGCTAGCGGGGGAAGCACAGATACGCAGTATTTT. Its protein is CASSASGGSTDTQYF.

This clonotype was counted many times. V usage is TRBV12-3 or TRBV12-4 and J usage is TRBJ1-2; no reliable D call. This CDR3 is built from 11 residues. V was clipped by 3 bases and J by 8 bases, with 7 bases between them. CDR3 nucleotides: TGTGCCAGCAGTTTGGCGGACGGCTACACCTTC. Its translation: CASSLADGYTF.

This clonotype was counted ten times or more. The chain is built from TRBV19 and TRBJ2-3; TRBD1 matches 8 bases. V shed 7 bases, J shed 6 bases, and the junction held 9 bases outside the gene matches. Germline V CDR1 and CDR2: LNHDA, SQIVND (reference sequence). The CDR3 contains 14 residues. For the CDR3, the DNA is TGTGCCAGTAACAACAGGGGGACGATTGATACGCAGTATTTT. It yields the protein CASNNRGTIDTQYF.

This clonotype was detected a few times. In DNA, the CDR3 is TGCAGCCCCCAAAGGATAGCGGGAAATGAGCAGTTCTTC. Translation: CSPQRIAGNEQFF. V and J are TRBV29-1 and TRBJ2-1; the match to TRBD2 covers 8 bases. The V segment lost 8 bases and the J segment 7 bases; nucleotides outside the gene matches: 10. Per germline, CDR1 SQVTM and CDR2 ANQGSEA. The CDR3 runs to 13 residues.

This clonotype has more than one count but fewer than ten. The J gene is TRBJ2-7, the V gene TRBV6-6, with D tentatively TRBD1 (6 bases). The V end was cut by 7 bases, the J end by 3 bases, with 13 bases between. Germline lookup yields CDR1 MNHNY and CDR2 SVGAGI (reference sequence). This CDR3 comprises 13 residues. The CDR3 reads CASMQMDSYEQYF. In DNA form, the CDR3 reads TGTGCCAGCATGCAAATGGACAGCTACGAGCAGTACTTC.

The J gene is TRBJ1-2, the V gene TRBV15, with TRBD1 matching 7 bases. CDR1 and CDR2 (germline): LNHNV, YYDKDF (reference sequence). V lost 0 bases to trimming and J lost 5 bases; unmatched junction nucleotides: 9. The CDR3 extends over 16 amino acids. The CDR3 DNA reads as TGTGCCACCAGCAGAGATCGTGTCAGGGGGGCTTATGGCTACACCTTC. As protein: CATSRDRVRGAYGYTF.

This clonotype was counted a few times. The chain is built from TRBV7-3 and TRBJ1-6, with D perhaps TRBD1 (5 bases). The CDR3 runs 15 residues. The germline gives CDR1 SGHTA, CDR2 FQGTGA. The ends were cut back, 5 bases at V and 8 bases at J, with 16 bases in the middle. The CDR3 loop reads CASSPRSGRDSPLHF. The CDR3 region has the DNA TGTGCCAGCAGCCCACGGTCGGGGCGTGATTCACCCCTCCACTTT.

This clonotype was seen ten or more times. The chain has TRBV28 and TRBJ2-1; D unclear. V lost 3 bases and J 0 bases, leaving 15 bases between the germline ends. Germline CDR1 and CDR2: MDHEN and SYDVKM. This CDR3 has 17 amino acids. The CDR3 nucleotides read TGTGCCAGCAGTTTTAACCTCGGTGACCCCTCCTACAATGAGCAGTTCTTC. It encodes CASSFNLGDPSYNEQFF.